This TCR beta chain was captured in a study of T cell repertoires in cytomegalovirus infection. Of note for this clonotype: The antigen remains unidentified.

TCRdb independently ran MiXCR on the reads; one entry per CDR3 protein. The table includes about 830,000 distinct CDR3 sequences, approximately 29% detected once. This specimen consisted of cultured CD8+ T cells from PBMCs, obtained from culture after CMV antigen stimulation. The clonotype comes from a human donor in good health (CMV status not recorded). Some clones in this sample may be carry-over from other donors' samples.

The CDR3 reads CASSQDTTGQGQYNEQFF. CDR3 nucleotide sequence: TGCGCCAGCAGCCAAGATACGACAGGGCAAGGACAGTACAATGAGCAGTTCTTC. V usage is TRBV4-3 and J usage is TRBJ2-1; TRBD1 aligns across 7 bases. With V trimmed by 0 bases and J by 4 bases, 12 bases remained unmatched. The CDR3 has 18 residues. CDR1 and CDR2 from the germline V gene are LGHNA and YSLEER.